These T cell receptor beta chains were read from a single sample in a study of blood T cell repertoires in COVID-19. Using immunoSEQ multiplex PCR, the repertoire was profiled, and TCRdb retains in-frame clones only, with some absent. The sample lists about 190,000 clones, about four fifths seen once, with roughly 3.1% in the top ten. Source material: PBMCs or T cells enriched from blood (not recorded which). These receptors all come from a woman aged 30 to 39 who had been exposed to COVID-19. Both conserved end residues are part of each CDR3. The order of the fields is clone size, D gene, J gene, V gene, CDR3 protein, CDR3 DNA. The D gene is left open where the match is weak. For some rows the clone size is stated as once, few or many, or as a class when expanded; others skip it.

clone size: few
D gene: TRBD1
J gene: TRBJ1-2
V gene: TRBV24-1
CDR3 protein: CATSDNPWTGSNYGYTF
CDR3 DNA: TGTGCCACCAGTGATAACCCCTGGACAGGCTCCAACTATGGCTACACCTTC

clone size: -
D gene: -
J gene: TRBJ1-1
V gene: TRBV12-5
CDR3 protein: CASAWPRGARRNTEAFF
CDR3 DNA: TGTGCTAGTGCCTGGCCACGGGGGGCGAGGAGGAACACTGAAGCTTTCTTT

clone size: -
D gene: TRBD1
J gene: TRBJ1-1
V gene: TRBV28
CDR3 protein: CASRDSFNTEAFF
CDR3 DNA: TGTGCCAGCCGGGACAGTTTTAACACTGAAGCTTTCTTT

clone size: -
D gene: TRBD1
J gene: TRBJ1-1
V gene: TRBV7-2
CDR3 protein: CASSLTPGQVNTEAFF
CDR3 DNA: TGTGCCAGCAGCTTGACCCCGGGACAGGTGAACACTGAAGCTTTCTTT

clone size: -
D gene: TRBD1
J gene: TRBJ2-7
V gene: TRBV5-1
CDR3 protein: CASSGDRGGYEQYF
CDR3 DNA: TGCGCCAGCAGCGGGGACAGGGGAGGCTACGAGCAGTACTTC

clone size: -
D gene: -
J gene: TRBJ2-3
V gene: TRBV27
CDR3 protein: CASSLTPGHVTDTQYF
CDR3 DNA: TGTGCCAGCAGCTTAACTCCGGGACACGTCACAGATACGCAGTATTTT

clone size: -
D gene: -
J gene: TRBJ1-1
V gene: TRBV5-1
CDR3 protein: CASSLGAGNTEAFF
CDR3 DNA: TGCGCCAGCAGCTTAGGGGCAGGGAACACTGAAGCTTTCTTT

clone size: few
D gene: -
J gene: TRBJ1-4
V gene: TRBV7-6
CDR3 protein: CASSLVPGPNEKLFF
CDR3 DNA: TGTGCCAGCAGCTTAGTTCCAGGGCCCAATGAAAAACTGTTTTTT

clone size: -
D gene: TRBD1
J gene: TRBJ2-7
V gene: TRBV14
CDR3 protein: CASSPGTGWSYEQYF
CDR3 DNA: TGTGCCAGCAGCCCCGGGACAGGGTGGTCCTACGAGCAGTACTTC

clone size: -
D gene: -
J gene: TRBJ1-3
V gene: TRBV5-5
CDR3 protein: CASSLTLYSGNTIYF
CDR3 DNA: TGTGCCAGCAGCTTGACTCTTTACTCTGGAAACACCATATATTTT

clone size: -
D gene: -
J gene: TRBJ2-5
V gene: TRBV5-1
CDR3 protein: CASSLRQETQYF
CDR3 DNA: TGCGCCAGCAGCCTTCGTCAAGAGACCCAGTACTTC

clone size: once
D gene: -
J gene: TRBJ1-1
V gene: TRBV28
CDR3 protein: CASTMDFTEAFF
CDR3 DNA: TGTGCCAGCACCATGGACTTCACTGAAGCTTTCTTT

clone size: -
D gene: -
J gene: TRBJ1-5
V gene: TRBV11-3
CDR3 protein: CASSLVRRSNQPQHF
CDR3 DNA: TGTGCCAGCAGCTTAGTCCGGAGGAGCAATCAGCCCCAGCATTTT

clone size: -
D gene: TRBD2
J gene: TRBJ2-7
V gene: TRBV4-1
CDR3 protein: CASSQDPGLAGGQQYF
CDR3 DNA: TGCGCCAGCAGCCAAGACCCTGGACTAGCGGGGGGCCAACAGTACTTC

clone size: -
D gene: -
J gene: TRBJ1-2
V gene: TRBV19
CDR3 protein: CASSVASGERGYGYTF
CDR3 DNA: TGTGCCAGTAGTGTAGCCTCAGGGGAGCGGGGCTATGGCTACACCTTC

clone size: -
D gene: TRBD2
J gene: TRBJ2-7
V gene: TRBV5-1
CDR3 protein: CASSLAAGTSGYEQYF
CDR3 DNA: TGCGCCAGCAGCTTGGCCGCCGGGACTAGCGGCTACGAGCAGTACTTC

clone size: -
D gene: -
J gene: TRBJ2-3
V gene: TRBV4-1
CDR3 protein: CASSQLPSGDTQYF
CDR3 DNA: TGCGCCAGCAGCCAGCTTCCCTCAGGGGATACGCAGTATTTT

clone size: -
D gene: TRBD1
J gene: TRBJ2-7
V gene: TRBV9
CDR3 protein: CASSPGTGRSYEQYF
CDR3 DNA: TGTGCCAGCAGCCCCGGGACAGGTAGATCCTACGAGCAGTACTTC

clone size: -
D gene: -
J gene: TRBJ2-5
V gene: TRBV2
CDR3 protein: CASNGGTQYF
CDR3 DNA: TGTGCCAGCAACGGGGGGACCCAGTACTTC

clone size: once
D gene: -
J gene: TRBJ2-7
V gene: TRBV10-3
CDR3 protein: CAISTTASINEQYF
CDR3 DNA: TGTGCCATCAGTACGACAGCATCTATCAACGAGCAGTACTTC

clone size: medium-sized
D gene: TRBD1
J gene: TRBJ2-3
V gene: TRBV6-4
CDR3 protein: CASSDGQGADTQYF
CDR3 DNA: TGTGCCAGCAGTGACGGACAGGGGGCAGATACGCAGTATTTT

clone size: -
D gene: TRBD1
J gene: TRBJ1-2
V gene: TRBV9
CDR3 protein: CASSASPKIHGQGNYGYTF
CDR3 DNA: TGTGCCAGCAGCGCCTCGCCAAAAATACACGGACAGGGTAACTATGGCTACACCTTC

clone size: -
D gene: -
J gene: TRBJ1-1
V gene: TRBV9
CDR3 protein: CASSVVQGVTEAFF
CDR3 DNA: TGTGCCAGCAGCGTAGTCCAGGGTGTCACTGAAGCTTTCTTT

clone size: -
D gene: -
J gene: TRBJ1-6
V gene: TRBV9
CDR3 protein: CASSVEPTPDRTPNSPLHF
CDR3 DNA: TGTGCCAGCAGCGTAGAGCCCACTCCGGACAGAACCCCTAATTCACCCCTCCACTTT

clone size: -
D gene: TRBD2
J gene: TRBJ2-1
V gene: TRBV30
CDR3 protein: CAWSEQLAGSSYNEQFF
CDR3 DNA: TGTGCCTGGAGTGAACAACTAGCGGGGAGCTCCTACAATGAGCAGTTCTTC

clone size: -
D gene: -
J gene: TRBJ1-1
V gene: TRBV5-1
CDR3 protein: CASSPEGGGTEAFF
CDR3 DNA: TGCGCCAGCAGCCCGGAAGGCGGTGGCACTGAAGCTTTCTTT

clone size: -
D gene: -
J gene: TRBJ2-3
V gene: TRBV18
CDR3 protein: CASSSKTGKDTQYF
CDR3 DNA: TGTGCCAGCTCCTCAAAGACGGGGAAAGATACGCAGTATTTT

clone size: -
D gene: -
J gene: TRBJ1-5
V gene: TRBV6-5
CDR3 protein: CASTPGGNQPQHF
CDR3 DNA: TGTGCCAGCACCCCTGGGGGGAATCAGCCCCAGCATTTT

clone size: -
D gene: -
J gene: TRBJ1-2
V gene: TRBV2
CDR3 protein: CASSPRTVTYHGYTF
CDR3 DNA: TGTGCCAGCAGTCCTCGGACAGTCACTTACCATGGCTACACCTTC

clone size: -
D gene: TRBD1
J gene: TRBJ1-3
V gene: TRBV7-2
CDR3 protein: CASSLGAGGGNTIYF
CDR3 DNA: TGTGCCAGCAGCTTAGGGGCAGGGGGTGGAAACACCATATATTTT

clone size: few
D gene: TRBD2
J gene: TRBJ2-1
V gene: TRBV5-1
CDR3 protein: CASSSGTSGGAFKFF
CDR3 DNA: TGCGCCAGCAGCTCAGGGACTAGCGGGGGGGCCTTTAAGTTCTTC

clone size: -
D gene: -
J gene: TRBJ2-5
V gene: TRBV5-1
CDR3 protein: CASSSESTTGLETQYF
CDR3 DNA: TGCGCCAGCAGCTCCGAATCAACCACAGGGCTGGAGACCCAGTACTTC

clone size: -
D gene: -
J gene: TRBJ1-6
V gene: TRBV18
CDR3 protein: CASSPLQGPVGSPLHF
CDR3 DNA: TGTGCCAGCTCACCACTCCAGGGGCCAGTCGGGTCACCCCTCCACTTT

clone size: once
D gene: TRBD2
J gene: TRBJ2-5
V gene: TRBV30
CDR3 protein: CAWSVGASGGGETQYF
CDR3 DNA: TGTGCCTGGAGTGTGGGGGCTAGCGGGGGTGGGGAGACCCAGTACTTC

clone size: -
D gene: -
J gene: TRBJ1-4
V gene: TRBV14
CDR3 protein: CASSQPTDSNEKLFF
CDR3 DNA: TGTGCCAGCAGCCAGCCGACAGATTCTAATGAAAAACTGTTTTTT

clone size: -
D gene: -
J gene: TRBJ1-1
V gene: TRBV7-9
CDR3 protein: CASSFRGGDTEAFF
CDR3 DNA: TGTGCCAGCAGCTTTCGGGGAGGGGACACTGAAGCTTTCTTT

clone size: -
D gene: TRBD1
J gene: TRBJ1-5
V gene: TRBV5-1
CDR3 protein: CASSLGTGTGGRNQPQHF
CDR3 DNA: TGCGCCAGCAGCTTGGGTACCGGGACAGGGGGCCGCAATCAGCCCCAGCATTTT

clone size: once
D gene: TRBD2
J gene: TRBJ2-7
V gene: TRBV6-2/TRBV6-3
CDR3 protein: CASSPTSGVGYEQYF
CDR3 DNA: TGTGCCAGCAGCCCAACTAGCGGGGTTGGCTACGAGCAGTACTTC

clone size: few
D gene: -
J gene: TRBJ1-2
V gene: TRBV27
CDR3 protein: CASSLEGPSDQGYTF
CDR3 DNA: TGTGCCAGCAGTTTAGAGGGGCCTTCGGACCAGGGGTACACCTTC

clone size: -
D gene: -
J gene: TRBJ1-1
V gene: TRBV30
CDR3 protein: CAWSSGEAFF
CDR3 DNA: TGTGCCTGGAGTTCGGGGGAAGCTTTCTTT

clone size: once
D gene: -
J gene: TRBJ2-3
V gene: TRBV4-3
CDR3 protein: CASSPEGGGTDTQYF
CDR3 DNA: TGCGCCAGCAGCCCAGAGGGGGGGGGAACAGATACGCAGTATTTT

clone size: -
D gene: TRBD1
J gene: TRBJ2-3
V gene: TRBV5-6
CDR3 protein: CASSHGQGADTQYF
CDR3 DNA: TGTGCCAGCAGCCATGGACAGGGGGCAGATACGCAGTATTTT